These T cell receptor beta chains were read from a single sample in a study of response to subunit inactivated influenza vaccine. One entry per CDR3 protein, called by TCRdb with MiXCR from the RT-PCR reads. The sample shows around 520,000 distinct CDR3 sequences, 12% of them seen only once. The starting material was PBMCs from blood, obtained on the day of vaccination. Receptors originate from a man in his fifties or sixties who received an inactivated influenza vaccine. The CDR3 runs from the conserved cysteine through the conserved F or W. The D gene is left open where the match is weak. Size is stated for part of the rows, as once, few or many counts, or as a class when the clone is expanded.

j_gene: TRBJ2-7
d_gene: NA
abundance: many
v_gene: TRBV10-2
CDR3nt: TGCGCCAGCAGTGAGGGACGCGTGGAGCAGTACTTC
CDR3aa: CASSEGRVEQYF

j_gene: TRBJ2-1
d_gene: TRBD2
abundance: NA
v_gene: TRBV15
CDR3nt: TGTGCCACCAGCAGAGACAGCGGGAGGGGCCAAGAGCAGTTCTTC
CDR3aa: CATSRDSGRGQEQFF

j_gene: TRBJ2-5
d_gene: NA
abundance: many
v_gene: TRBV7-2
CDR3nt: TGTGCCAGCAGCTTAGCGGGGGCTCTTGAGACCCAGTACTTC
CDR3aa: CASSLAGALETQYF

j_gene: TRBJ2-1
d_gene: TRBD1
abundance: many
v_gene: TRBV18
CDR3nt: TGTGCCAGCTCAGTCCGCCAGGGGGTTATAGATGAGCAGTTCTTC
CDR3aa: CASSVRQGVIDEQFF

j_gene: TRBJ2-7
d_gene: TRBD1
abundance: NA
v_gene: TRBV5-1
CDR3nt: TGCGCCAGCTCGGCTTGGGGACAGGCTGCCTACGAGCAGTACTTC
CDR3aa: CASSAWGQAAYEQYF

j_gene: TRBJ2-7
d_gene: NA
abundance: NA
v_gene: TRBV3-1
CDR3nt: TGTGCCAGCAGCCAAGTCCTGGGGTACGAGCAGTACTTC
CDR3aa: CASSQVLGYEQYF

j_gene: TRBJ2-1
d_gene: NA
abundance: many
v_gene: TRBV5-1
CDR3nt: TGCGCCAGCGCCACCAGCGGGTCTTCCTACAATGAGCAGTTCTTC
CDR3aa: CASATSGSSYNEQFF

j_gene: TRBJ2-3
d_gene: TRBD2
abundance: NA
v_gene: TRBV5-1
CDR3nt: TGCGCCAGCAGCACGGGACTAGCGATTAGCACAGATACGCAGTATTTT
CDR3aa: CASSTGLAISTDTQYF

j_gene: TRBJ1-1
d_gene: NA
abundance: many
v_gene: TRBV6-5
CDR3nt: TGTGCCAGCAGTTCGACGCCCCCAACTCGTCCAGGGCTAACTACTGAAGCTTTCTTT
CDR3aa: CASSSTPPTRPGLTTEAFF

j_gene: TRBJ2-7
d_gene: TRBD1
abundance: few
v_gene: TRBV15
CDR3nt: TGTGCCACCAGCCCGACCGGGACAGGGGTCGAGCAGTACTTC
CDR3aa: CATSPTGTGVEQYF

j_gene: TRBJ2-1
d_gene: TRBD1
abundance: few
v_gene: TRBV28
CDR3nt: TGTGCCAGCAGTTTGGGACAGGACTCCTACAATGAGCAGTTCTTC
CDR3aa: CASSLGQDSYNEQFF

j_gene: TRBJ2-7
d_gene: TRBD1
abundance: NA
v_gene: TRBV7-2
CDR3nt: TGTGCCAGCAGCTTAGATGACAGGGCGTCCTCCTACGAGCAGTACTTC
CDR3aa: CASSLDDRASSYEQYF

j_gene: TRBJ2-3
d_gene: TRBD2
abundance: few
v_gene: TRBV7-2
CDR3nt: TGTGCCACCACAGAGACTAGCGCAACAGATACGCAGTATTTT
CDR3aa: CATTETSATDTQYF

j_gene: TRBJ1-6
d_gene: TRBD1
abundance: many
v_gene: TRBV5-1
CDR3nt: TGCGCCAGCAGTGGACAGGGAAATTCACCCCTCCACTTT
CDR3aa: CASSGQGNSPLHF

j_gene: TRBJ1-6
d_gene: TRBD1
abundance: few
v_gene: TRBV28
CDR3nt: TGTGCCAGCAGTTTTTTAGGGGGCGTCAATAATTCACCCCTCCACTTT
CDR3aa: CASSFLGGVNNSPLHF

j_gene: TRBJ2-7
d_gene: NA
abundance: few
v_gene: TRBV7-9
CDR3nt: TGTGCCAGCAGCGCCGCGCCGGGGCCCTACGAGCAGTACTTC
CDR3aa: CASSAAPGPYEQYF

j_gene: TRBJ2-5
d_gene: TRBD1
abundance: NA
v_gene: TRBV10-3
CDR3nt: TGTGCCATCAGTGACTCTCCAGGGGGCAGAGAGACCCAGTACTTC
CDR3aa: CAISDSPGGRETQYF

j_gene: TRBJ2-5
d_gene: NA
abundance: few
v_gene: TRBV3-1
CDR3nt: TGTGCCAGCAGCCAAGTTTGGACAGCAGGAGGCGGTGAGACCCAGTACTTC
CDR3aa: CASSQVWTAGGGETQYF

j_gene: TRBJ2-7
d_gene: NA
abundance: NA
v_gene: TRBV29-1
CDR3nt: TGCAGCGTTGATTCCGCGCATACCTACGAGCAGTACTTC
CDR3aa: CSVDSAHTYEQYF

j_gene: TRBJ2-7
d_gene: NA
abundance: few
v_gene: TRBV7-2
CDR3nt: TGTGCCAGCAGCTTACCAACTCCGCACGGCGAGCAGTACTTC
CDR3aa: CASSLPTPHGEQYF

j_gene: TRBJ1-6
d_gene: NA
abundance: NA
v_gene: TRBV5-1
CDR3nt: TGCGCCAGCATGCCGGGACTTGGAAGCTTGGCCTCCTATAATTCACCCCTCCACTTT
CDR3aa: CASMPGLGSLASYNSPLHF

j_gene: TRBJ2-7
d_gene: NA
abundance: few
v_gene: TRBV20-1
CDR3nt: TGCAGTGCTAAGGCCAAGAGCTCCTACGAGCAGTACTTC
CDR3aa: CSAKAKSSYEQYF

j_gene: TRBJ2-6
d_gene: NA
abundance: few
v_gene: TRBV5-1
CDR3nt: TGCGCCAGCAGGGAAATAGGGGCCAACGTCCTGACTTTC
CDR3aa: CASREIGANVLTF

j_gene: TRBJ2-5
d_gene: TRBD2
abundance: few
v_gene: TRBV6-5
CDR3nt: TGTGCCAGCAGTTACGAAATTCGGCCCGGGGGGGAGACCCAGTACTTC
CDR3aa: CASSYEIRPGGETQYF

j_gene: TRBJ1-5
d_gene: NA
abundance: few
v_gene: TRBV6-2/TRBV6-3
CDR3nt: TGTGCCAGCAGTTACGTGAGTGGCCACAGCAATCAGCCCCAGCATTTT
CDR3aa: CASSYVSGHSNQPQHF

j_gene: TRBJ1-5
d_gene: TRBD1
abundance: NA
v_gene: TRBV6-2/TRBV6-3
CDR3nt: TGTGCCAGCAATTCGGGGACAGGGATTCAGCCCCAGCATTTT
CDR3aa: CASNSGTGIQPQHF

j_gene: TRBJ2-6
d_gene: NA
abundance: few
v_gene: TRBV20-1
CDR3nt: TGCAGTGCCGTCCGGGGGACTGGGGCCAACGTCCTGACTTTC
CDR3aa: CSAVRGTGANVLTF

j_gene: TRBJ2-5
d_gene: NA
abundance: few
v_gene: TRBV7-2
CDR3nt: TGTGCCAGCAGCCTACCGCCGGGGAGAGGGGCAGGGACCCAGTACTTC
CDR3aa: CASSLPPGRGAGTQYF

j_gene: TRBJ2-5
d_gene: NA
abundance: few
v_gene: TRBV5-1
CDR3nt: TGCGCCAGCAGCACCCCGGGACGCGGCGCGGAGACCCAGTACTTC
CDR3aa: CASSTPGRGAETQYF

j_gene: TRBJ2-3
d_gene: NA
abundance: NA
v_gene: TRBV14
CDR3nt: TGTGCCAGCAGCCAAGATTTTCCGGGCGAATACTTAGGGGATACGCAGTATTTT
CDR3aa: CASSQDFPGEYLGDTQYF

j_gene: TRBJ2-1
d_gene: TRBD2
abundance: NA
v_gene: TRBV7-2
CDR3nt: TGTGCCAGCAGCGCCAGCGGGGGCTCACCCCTATACAATGAGCAGTTCTTC
CDR3aa: CASSASGGSPLYNEQFF

j_gene: TRBJ2-1
d_gene: NA
abundance: few
v_gene: TRBV10-3
CDR3nt: TGTGCCATCAGTGAGTCAGGTTGGAGGGGGGCTTACAATGAGCAGTTCTTC
CDR3aa: CAISESGWRGAYNEQFF

j_gene: TRBJ2-1
d_gene: NA
abundance: few
v_gene: TRBV27
CDR3nt: TGTGCCAGCAGTCCGTTACTGAGGGATCGCGAGCAGTTCTTC
CDR3aa: CASSPLLRDREQFF

j_gene: TRBJ2-4
d_gene: NA
abundance: few
v_gene: TRBV18
CDR3nt: TGTGCCAGCTCACCGTCACTCGCCGCGAGTCAGTACTTC
CDR3aa: CASSPSLAASQYF

j_gene: TRBJ1-2
d_gene: NA
abundance: NA
v_gene: TRBV7-2
CDR3nt: TGTGCCAGCAGCTTAGGGGGGGCGAACTATGGCTACACCTTC
CDR3aa: CASSLGGANYGYTF

j_gene: TRBJ2-7
d_gene: TRBD2
abundance: NA
v_gene: TRBV12-3/TRBV12-4
CDR3nt: TGTGCCAGCAGTCCTGGGGGGGGGACTAGCGTCTACGAGCAGTACTTC
CDR3aa: CASSPGGGTSVYEQYF

j_gene: TRBJ2-7
d_gene: NA
abundance: NA
v_gene: TRBV18
CDR3nt: TGTGCCAGCTCACCGACGAGGGACGGCTACGAGCAGTACTTC
CDR3aa: CASSPTRDGYEQYF

j_gene: TRBJ2-2
d_gene: NA
abundance: few
v_gene: TRBV7-9
CDR3nt: TGTGCCAGCAGCTACGACAGGTTAACCGGGGAGCTGTTTTTT
CDR3aa: CASSYDRLTGELFF

j_gene: TRBJ2-1
d_gene: NA
abundance: few
v_gene: TRBV5-1
CDR3nt: TGCGCCAGCAGCTGGATAGGTACGGGAAATGAGCAGTTCTTC
CDR3aa: CASSWIGTGNEQFF